Listed below are T cell receptor beta chains from one sample, sequenced in a study of blood T cell repertoires in COVID-19. Profiling relied on immunoSEQ multiplex PCR, and the TCRdb table lists in-frame clones only, not all of them. Of roughly 150,000 clones in the sample, roughly 84% were seen once. The sample comprised peripheral blood. The receptors were sampled from a woman aged 50 to 65 with acute or convalescent COVID-19. Each CDR3 is given with its conserved first and last residue.

j_gene | v_gene | CDR3aa
TRBJ2-2 | TRBV23-1 | CASLQAGTANTGELFF
TRBJ2-3 | TRBV5-1 | CASSLTSGGTDTQYF
TRBJ2-1 | TRBV29-1 | CSVQGGGRGSEQFF
TRBJ2-3 | TRBV5-1 | CASSLTGSPDTQYF
TRBJ1-5 | TRBV19 | CASSEPPRDSYNQPQHF
TRBJ2-7 | TRBV2 | CASTYTSGRAWEQYF
TRBJ2-3 | TRBV9 | CASSARAGTSADTQYF
TRBJ2-1 | TRBV3-1/TRBV3-2 | CASSLRMSGRGNEQFF
TRBJ1-3 | TRBV7-2 | CASSLDRVTGNTIYF
TRBJ2-1 | TRBV7-6 | CASSFDSLTYNEQFF
TRBJ2-3 | TRBV7-2 | CASSLAGLAGLRDTQYF
TRBJ1-3 | TRBV28 | CASSFRVSSGNTIYF
TRBJ1-2 | TRBV5-1 | CASSATTGEAGYTF
TRBJ2-7 | TRBV4-2 | CASSPSAGGGSYEQYF
TRBJ2-7 | TRBV28 | CAGRDRGSYEQYF
TRBJ2-7 | TRBV4-1 | CASSQGEDHEQYF
TRBJ1-6 | TRBV19 | CASSMLVGANSPLHF
TRBJ2-2 | TRBV13 | CASSLRGGNTGELFF
TRBJ2-7 | TRBV30 | CAWMVFEGQGRLVSFGEQYF
TRBJ2-7 | TRBV28 | CASMAGQGADEQYF
TRBJ2-7 | TRBV28 | CASSPGDRVLSYEQYF
TRBJ2-3 | TRBV2 | CATAVDRARNTDTQYF
TRBJ2-1 | TRBV5-5 | CASSWGDRSYNEQFF
TRBJ1-4 | TRBV5-5 | CASSLGSGGNEKLFF
TRBJ1-1 | TRBV7-2 | CASSEQGRLNTEAFF
TRBJ1-5 | TRBV2 | CASSEGQNNQPQHF
TRBJ2-3 | TRBV5-1 | CASSLDLAGGMNTQYF
TRBJ2-7 | TRBV9 | CASSADRGRDEQYF
TRBJ2-1 | TRBV18 | CASSPNRVNEQFF
TRBJ2-3 | TRBV28 | CASGGKRADTQYF
TRBJ2-3 | TRBV19 | CASSPWTSYTDTQYF
TRBJ1-5 | TRBV18 | CASSPTGTGEQPQHF
TRBJ1-1 | TRBV27 | CASSLLSGGTEAFF
TRBJ1-1 | TRBV18 | CASSPQGMATEAFF
TRBJ1-2 | TRBV19 | CASSQIPGTGNYGYTF
TRBJ2-7 | TRBV21-1 | CASSAGPGQDSDEQYF
TRBJ1-3 | TRBV27 | CASSPWTGRGSGNTIYF
TRBJ1-6 | TRBV5-6 | CASSTLQGGDNSPLHF